The next 21 T cell receptor beta chains were all read from a single sample in a study of T cell repertoires in cytomegalovirus infection. Each CDR3 protein is one row after TCRdb ran MiXCR on the reads. The profile covers about 460,000 distinct CDR3 sequences, with around 10% appearing a single time and roughly 10% taken by the ten largest. Sequencing was carried out using PBMCs. The origin of the receptors is a human donor in good health (CMV status not recorded). Some clones in this sample may be carry-over from other donors' samples.

This clonotype came up a few times. The CDR3, as DNA: TGTGCCAGCAGCTTGGGACTAGCGTTGACCGGGGAGCTGTTTTTT. Amino acids: CASSLGLALTGELFF. V gene TRBV5-5 combines with J gene TRBJ2-2, with 8 bases lining up with TRBD2. CDR1 is SGHKS and CDR2 is YYEKEE in the germline V gene (reference sequence). There are 15 residues in the CDR3. The junction had 3 bases not matched to a gene; V was cut back by 0 bases and J by 5 bases.

The genes are TRBV11-2 and TRBJ2-2; the D gene could be TRBD1 or TRBD2 (5 bases each). Trimming pared 0 bases from V and 5 bases from J, leaving 16 bases between. Germline V gene data show CDR1 as SGHAT and CDR2 as FQNNGV. This CDR3 is 17 amino acids long. The CDR3 loop reads CASSLDWDGPRTGELFF. As DNA, the CDR3 is TGTGCCAGCAGCTTAGATTGGGACGGACCGAGGACCGGGGAGCTGTTTTTT.

The sample holds many counts of this clonotype. CDR3 region: CASSPYLGQGGSDTQYF. The CDR3 nucleotides are TGTGCCAGCAGCCCCTACCTTGGACAGGGTGGGTCCGATACGCAGTATTTT. The chain recombines TRBV5-8 with TRBJ2-3; 8 bases agree with TRBD1. The germline V gene has CDR1 SGHTS and CDR2 YDEGEE. This CDR3 has 17 residues. Germline trimming cut 4 bases from V and 6 bases from J; bases unmatched to any gene: 16.

There are many counts of this clonotype. The gene calls are TRBV19 and TRBJ2-3; TRBD2 aligns across 9 bases. Germline V gene lookup returns CDR1 LNHDA and CDR2 SQIVND (reference sequence). V lost 5 bases and J lost 2; bases outside the gene matches: 5. CDR3 length equals 15 residues. The CDR3 DNA reads as TGTGCCAGTAGTCCTCTAGCGGGACCCACAGATACGCAGTATTTT. Protein sequence: CASSPLAGPTDTQYF.

This clonotype was observed many times. This rearrangement joins TRBV19 to TRBJ1-6; TRBD1 aligns across 7 bases. The CDR3 has 15 residues. V was pared by 3 bases and J by 7 bases, with 6 bases of the junction left unmatched. Germline V lookup: CDR1 LNHDA, CDR2 SQIVND (reference sequence). DNA for the CDR3: TGTGCCAGTAGTATTGGTAACAGGGGCAATTCACCCCTCCACTTT. This encodes CASSIGNRGNSPLHF.

The J gene is TRBJ2-7, the V gene TRBV9, with D perhaps TRBD1 (6 bases). V dropped 3 bases and J dropped 2 bases, with 18 bases sitting between them. CDR3 size: 16 residues. Looked up from germline, CDR1 is SGDLS and CDR2 is YYNGEE. CDR3 nucleotide sequence: TGTGCCAGCAGCGGACGCACAGGGAGCCCCACCTACGAGCAGTACTTC. The encoded protein is CASSGRTGSPTYEQYF.

This clonotype was observed many times. This chain joins TRBV28 and TRBJ2-1; a possible D gene is TRBD2 (5 bases). The CDR3 is 17 residues long. V was shortened by 2 bases and J by 8 bases, with 22 bases between the two germline ends. The germline V gene encodes CDR1 MDHEN and CDR2 SYDVKM. CDR3 residues: CASSLGKTSLIVDEQFF. Written as DNA, the CDR3 is TGTGCCAGCAGTTTAGGGAAAACTAGTTTGATCGTCGATGAGCAGTTCTTC.

This clonotype was counted many times. This chain uses TRBV9 with TRBJ2-2; D possibly corresponds to TRBD2 (6 bases). Looked up from germline, CDR1 is SGDLS and CDR2 is YYNGEE. This CDR3 spans 16 amino acids. V gave up 1 base and J gave up 7 bases, with 17 bases separating them. DNA of the CDR3: TGTGCCAGCAGCGTATTACGGGGCCCCGGGGGCGGGGAGCTGTTTTTT. Amino acids: CASSVLRGPGGGELFF. Full variable domain (outside the CDR3, taken from reference TRBV9 and TRBJ2-2): DSGVTQTPKHLITATGQRVTLRCSPRSGDLSVYWYQQSLDQGLQFLIQYYNGEERAKGNILERFSAQQFPDLHSELNLSSLELGDSALYFCASSVLRGPGGGELFFGEGSRLTVL.

This clonotype came up once. The rearrangement links TRBV13 to TRBJ2-7; 10 nucleotides match TRBD2. The CDR3 length is 15 residues. V shed 5 bases, J shed 0 bases, and the junction held 4 bases outside the gene matches. The germline V gene has CDR1 PRHDT and CDR2 FYEKMQ (reference sequence). CDR3 sequence (DNA): TGTGCCAGCAGCCCAGGGACTAGCGCCTCCTACGAGCAGTACTTC. As protein: CASSPGTSASYEQYF.

Written as DNA, the CDR3 is TGTGCCATCAGCTCGGGACAGGGGTCGACCTACGAGCAGTACTTC. Residues: CAISSGQGSTYEQYF. The J gene is TRBJ2-7, the V gene TRBV10-3, with 10 bases identical to TRBD1. The CDR3 loop spans 15 amino acids. With 6 bases clipped from V and 2 bases from J, the junction kept 7 bases outside the gene matches. The germline gives CDR1 ENHRY, CDR2 SYGVKD.

There are a few counts of this clonotype. The chain's CDR3 is CASSTTGVSYGYTF. DNA of the CDR3: TGTGCCAGCAGCACAACAGGAGTCTCCTATGGCTACACCTTC. The chain links TRBV12-3 or TRBV12-4 to TRBJ1-2; maybe TRBD1 (5 bases). The CDR3 is made up of 14 amino acids. V shed 6 bases and J shed 4 bases, with 15 bases lying between them.

This clonotype was recorded a few times. The chain uses TRBV5-1 and TRBJ2-1, with 7 positions matching TRBD2. Losses at the gene ends were 0 bases for V and 1 base for J; bases not matched to a gene: 7. In germline, CDR1 is SGHRS, CDR2 YFSETQ. The CDR3 totals 17 residues. In nucleotides, the CDR3 is TGCGCCAGCAGCTTGGTAGGTACGGGAGGATCCTACAATGAGCAGTTCTTC. Protein sequence: CASSLVGTGGSYNEQFF.

This clonotype was recorded at least ten times. The chain uses TRBV20-1 and TRBJ2-2, with 13 positions matching TRBD2. Germline CDR1 DFQATT, CDR2 SNEGSKA (reference sequence). This CDR3 contains 18 residues. V gave up 6 bases and J gave up 1 base; unmatched junction bases: 11. The CDR3 here is CSARPGLAGLGNTGELFF. The DNA of the CDR3 is TGCAGTGCGCGCCCGGGACTAGCGGGATTGGGGAACACCGGGGAGCTGTTTTTT.

This clonotype was seen repeatedly, ten times or more. V is TRBV5-1 and J is TRBJ2-5; 9 bases line up with TRBD1. Germline V gene data show CDR1 as SGHRS and CDR2 as YFSETQ. The CDR3 loop spans 18 amino acids. The V segment lost 4 bases and the J segment 1 base; nucleotides outside the gene matches: 14. CDR3 protein: CASSARQPGTGIQETQYF. DNA for the CDR3: TGCGCCAGCAGCGCGAGACAACCCGGGACAGGGATCCAAGAGACCCAGTACTTC.

The genes are TRBV6-1 and TRBJ1-1, with 10 bases aligning to TRBD1. Germline trimming cut 6 bases from V and 3 bases from J; bases unmatched to any gene: 7. The V gene's germline CDR1 is MNHNS and CDR2 SASEGT. The CDR3 covers 15 residues. The CDR3 protein is CASRDAGTGDTEAFF. In DNA, the CDR3 is TGTGCCAGCAGGGATGCTGGGACAGGGGACACTGAAGCTTTCTTT.

The chain couples TRBV10-3 to TRBJ1-1; the D is unclear. The CDR3 has 12 amino acids. V shed 9 bases and J shed 1 base, with 9 bases lying between them. In germline, CDR1 is ENHRY, CDR2 SYGVKD. CDR3 protein: CAMRGGNTEAFF. DNA for the CDR3: TGTGCCATGCGGGGAGGGAACACTGAAGCTTTCTTT.

This clonotype turned up a few times. The J gene is TRBJ2-7, the V gene TRBV19, with 7 bases matching TRBD1. The CDR3 extends over 14 amino acids. In germline, CDR1 is LNHDA, CDR2 SQIVND (reference sequence). After removal of 3 bases from V and 3 bases from J, the junction contained 5 bases not matched to a gene. The CDR3 reads CASSMGQRLYEQYF. As DNA, the CDR3 is TGTGCCAGTAGTATGGGACAGCGTCTCTACGAGCAGTACTTC.

The genes are TRBV20-1 and TRBJ1-1; TRBD1 might be the D (5 bases). Germline V gene data show CDR1 as DFQATT and CDR2 as SNEGSKA (reference sequence). The V gene lost 5 bases and the J gene lost 3 bases, with 13 bases spanning the gap. The CDR3 sequence is 13 residues long. The DNA for the CDR3 is TGCAGTGCTTCCACCGACAGTTACACTGAAGCTTTCTTT. Its translation: CSASTDSYTEAFF.

This clonotype came up a few times. V usage is TRBV3-1 and J usage is TRBJ1-2; 8 positions match TRBD1. The trim removed 0 bases at V and 4 bases at J, leaving 10 bases unmatched. Germline values: CDR1 LGHDT, CDR2 YNNKEL (reference sequence). This CDR3 region has 17 residues. The CDR3 region has the DNA TGTGCCAGCAGCCAAGATGCAGGGGGCGCAGGACCCTATGGCTACACCTTC. It yields the protein CASSQDAGGAGPYGYTF.

The chain recombines TRBV7-3 with TRBJ2-5; D may be TRBD1 (5 bases). This CDR3 contains 13 residues. From germline, CDR1 is SGHTA and CDR2 FQGTGA. Trimming pared 5 bases from V and 3 bases from J, leaving 10 bases between. CDR3 coding DNA: TGTGCCAGCAGCCAGGGCCTTGAAGAGACCCAGTACTTC. It yields the protein CASSQGLEETQYF. The full variable domain, completed using reference TRBV7-3 and TRBJ2-5, is GAGVSQTPSNKVTEKGKYVELRCDPISGHTALYWYRQSLGQGPEFLIYFQGTGAADDSGLPNDRFFAVRPEGSVSTLKIQRTERGDSAVYLCASSQGLEETQYFGPGTRLLVL.

Only a few counts were recorded for this clonotype. The J gene is TRBJ1-4, the V gene TRBV12-3 or TRBV12-4; no reliable D call. This CDR3 has 13 amino acids. V shed 3 bases and J shed 14 bases, with 16 bases lying between them. CDR3: CASSFPPGGPLFF. CDR3 in DNA: TGTGCCAGCAGTTTCCCCCCGGGAGGGCCTCTGTTTTTT.